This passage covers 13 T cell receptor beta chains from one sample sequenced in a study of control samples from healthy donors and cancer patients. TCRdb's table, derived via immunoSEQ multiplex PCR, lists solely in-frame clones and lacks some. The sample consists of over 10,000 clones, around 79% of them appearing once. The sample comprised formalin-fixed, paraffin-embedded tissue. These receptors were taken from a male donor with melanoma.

CDR3 sequence reads: CSVGEQSGNQPQHF. The CDR3 bases are TGCAGCGTTGGTGAGCAGTCGGGCAATCAGCCCCAGCATTTT. This rearrangement joins TRBV29-1 to TRBJ1-5; D not resolved. Germline CDR1 is SQVTM and CDR2 is ANQGSEA. V lost 4 bases and J 2 bases, leaving 12 bases between the germline ends. CDR3 size: 14 residues.

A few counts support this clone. CDR3 protein: CASSIYAGELFF. The CDR3 DNA reads as TGTGCCAGTAGTATTTATGCCGGGGAGCTGTTTTTT. The J gene is TRBJ2-2, the V gene TRBV19; D ambiguous. This CDR3 is built from 12 residues. V was clipped by 3 bases and J by 6 bases, with 5 bases between them. Germline lookup yields CDR1 LNHDA and CDR2 SQIVND (reference sequence). Full variable domain (rest looked up from reference TRBV19 and TRBJ2-2): DGGITQSPKYLFRKEGQNVTLSCEQNLNHDAMYWYRQDPGQGLRLIYYSQIVNDFQKGDIAEGYSVSREKKESFPLTVTSAQKNPTAFYLCASSIYAGELFFGEGSRLTVL.

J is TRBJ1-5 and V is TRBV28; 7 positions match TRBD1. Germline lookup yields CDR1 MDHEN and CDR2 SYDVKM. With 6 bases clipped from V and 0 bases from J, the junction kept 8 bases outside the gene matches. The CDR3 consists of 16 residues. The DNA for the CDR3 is TGTGCCAGCAGCCCTTTAGGGGGCTTTAGCAATCAGCCCCAGCATTTT. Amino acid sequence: CASSPLGGFSNQPQHF.

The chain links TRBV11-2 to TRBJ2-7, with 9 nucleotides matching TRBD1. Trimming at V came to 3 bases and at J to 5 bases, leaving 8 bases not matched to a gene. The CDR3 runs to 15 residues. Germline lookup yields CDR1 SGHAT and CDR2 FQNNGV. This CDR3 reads CASSFDGTGHDEQYF. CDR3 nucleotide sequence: TGTGCCAGCAGCTTTGACGGGACAGGGCACGACGAGCAGTACTTC.

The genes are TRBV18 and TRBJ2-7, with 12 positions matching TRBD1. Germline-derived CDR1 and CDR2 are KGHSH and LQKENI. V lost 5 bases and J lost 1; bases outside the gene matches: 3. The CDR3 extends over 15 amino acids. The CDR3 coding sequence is TGTGCCAGCTCAAGGGACAGGGGGCCTTCCTACGAGCAGTACTTC. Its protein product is CASSRDRGPSYEQYF. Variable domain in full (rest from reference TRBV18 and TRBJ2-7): NAGVMQNPRHLVRRRGQEARLRCSPMKGHSHVYWYRQLPEEGLKFMVYLQKENIIDESGMPKERFSAEFPKEGPSILRIQQVVRGDSAAYFCASSRDRGPSYEQYFGPGTRLTVT.

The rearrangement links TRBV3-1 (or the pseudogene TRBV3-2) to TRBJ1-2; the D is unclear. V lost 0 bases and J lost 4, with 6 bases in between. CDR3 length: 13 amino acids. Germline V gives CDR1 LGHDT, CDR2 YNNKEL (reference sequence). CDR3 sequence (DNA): TGTGCCAGCAGCCAAGATGACGTCTATGGCTACACCTTC. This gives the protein CASSQDDVYGYTF.

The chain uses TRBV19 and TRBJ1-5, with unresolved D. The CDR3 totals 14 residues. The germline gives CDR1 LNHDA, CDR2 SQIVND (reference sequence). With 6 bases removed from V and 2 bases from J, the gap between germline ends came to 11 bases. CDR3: CASSETPGNQPQHF. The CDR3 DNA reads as TGTGCCAGTAGCGAGACACCCGGCAATCAGCCCCAGCATTTT.

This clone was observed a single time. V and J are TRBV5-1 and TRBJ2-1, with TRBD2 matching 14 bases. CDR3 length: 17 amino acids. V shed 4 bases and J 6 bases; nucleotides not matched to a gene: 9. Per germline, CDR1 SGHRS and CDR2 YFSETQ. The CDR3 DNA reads TGCGCCAGCAGCAAAATGACTAGCGGGAGGGCCTCCAATGAGCAGTTCTTC. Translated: CASSKMTSGRASNEQFF. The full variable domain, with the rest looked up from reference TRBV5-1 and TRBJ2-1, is KAGVTQTPRYLIKTRGQQVTLSCSPISGHRSVSWYQQTPGQGLQFLFEYFSETQRNKGNFPGRFSGRQFSNSRSEMNVSTLELGDSALYLCASSKMTSGRASNEQFFGPGTRLTVL.

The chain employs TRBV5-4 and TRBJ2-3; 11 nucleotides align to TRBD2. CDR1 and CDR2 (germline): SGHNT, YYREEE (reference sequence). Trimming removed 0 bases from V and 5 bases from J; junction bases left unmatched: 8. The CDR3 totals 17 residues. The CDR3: CASSLDTSGGLQDTQYF. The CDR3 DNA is TGTGCCAGCAGCTTGGACACTAGCGGGGGACTTCAAGATACGCAGTATTTT.

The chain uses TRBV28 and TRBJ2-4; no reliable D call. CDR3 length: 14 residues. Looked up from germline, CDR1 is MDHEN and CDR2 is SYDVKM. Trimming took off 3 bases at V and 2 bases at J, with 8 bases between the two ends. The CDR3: CASSFQGSKNIQYF. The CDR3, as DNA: TGTGCCAGCAGTTTTCAAGGTTCCAAAAACATTCAGTACTTC.

The CDR3 region has the DNA TGCGCCAGCAGCTTGGACCAGGGTAGTAATTCACCCCTCCACTTT. This sequence encodes CASSLDQGSNSPLHF. V is TRBV5-1 and J is TRBJ1-6; D is possibly TRBD1 (5 bases). The CDR3 extends over 15 amino acids. Germline lookup yields CDR1 SGHRS and CDR2 YFSETQ. Trimming cost V 0 bases and J 6 bases, with 10 bases left between them.

The CDR3 here is CASNPTGSGEKLFF. The CDR3 nucleotides are TGTGCCAGCAACCCGACGGGCTCAGGGGAAAAACTGTTTTTT. V and J are TRBV7-9 and TRBJ1-4; a possible D gene is TRBD1 (5 bases). This CDR3 region has 14 residues. Trimming took off 7 bases at V and 8 bases at J, with 17 bases between the two ends. The germline gives CDR1 SEHNR, CDR2 FQNEAQ (reference sequence).

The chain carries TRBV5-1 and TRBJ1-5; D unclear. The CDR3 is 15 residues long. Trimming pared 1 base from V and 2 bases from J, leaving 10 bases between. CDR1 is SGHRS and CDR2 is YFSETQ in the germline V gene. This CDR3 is CASSLYGEGNQPQHF. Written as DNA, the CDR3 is TGCGCCAGCAGCTTGTATGGGGAAGGCAATCAGCCCCAGCATTTT.